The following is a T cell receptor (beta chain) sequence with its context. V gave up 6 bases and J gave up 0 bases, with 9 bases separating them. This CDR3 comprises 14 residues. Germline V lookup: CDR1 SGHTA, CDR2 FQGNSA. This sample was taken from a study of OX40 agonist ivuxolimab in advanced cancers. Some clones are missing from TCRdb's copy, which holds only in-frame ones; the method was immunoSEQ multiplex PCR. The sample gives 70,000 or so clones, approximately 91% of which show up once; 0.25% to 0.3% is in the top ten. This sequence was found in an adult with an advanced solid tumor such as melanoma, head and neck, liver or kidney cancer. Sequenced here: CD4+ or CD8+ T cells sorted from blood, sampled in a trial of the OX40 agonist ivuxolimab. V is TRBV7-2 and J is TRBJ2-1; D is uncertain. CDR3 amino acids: CASRGPSSYNEQFF. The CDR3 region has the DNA TGTGCCAGCAGAGGACCTAGCTCCTACAATGAGCAGTTCTTC. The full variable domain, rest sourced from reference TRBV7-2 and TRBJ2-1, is GAGVSQSPSNKVTEKGKDVELRCDPISGHTALYWYRQSLGQGLEFLIYFQGNSAPDKSGLPSDRFSAERTGGSVSTLTIQRTQQEDSAVYLCASRGPSSYNEQFFGPGTRLTVL.